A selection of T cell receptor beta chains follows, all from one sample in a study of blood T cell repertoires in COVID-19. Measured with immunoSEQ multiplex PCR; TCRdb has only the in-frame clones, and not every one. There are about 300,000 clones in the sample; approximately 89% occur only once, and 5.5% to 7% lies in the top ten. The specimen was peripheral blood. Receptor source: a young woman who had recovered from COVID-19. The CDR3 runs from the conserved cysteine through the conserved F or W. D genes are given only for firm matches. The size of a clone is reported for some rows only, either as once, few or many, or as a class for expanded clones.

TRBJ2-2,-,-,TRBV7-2,CASRMRYTGELFF,TGTGCCAGCAGAATGAGGTACACCGGGGAGCTGTTTTTT
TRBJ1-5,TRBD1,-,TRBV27,CASSLTGRYSNQPQHF,TGTGCCAGCAGTTTGACAGGGCGTTATAGCAATCAGCCCCAGCATTTT
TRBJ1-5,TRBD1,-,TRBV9,CASSATGGEEPQHF,TGTGCCAGCAGCGCGACAGGGGGCGAGGAGCCCCAGCATTTT
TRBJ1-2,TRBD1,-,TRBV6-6,CASRPGTGDYGYTF,TGTGCCAGCAGGCCCGGGACAGGGGACTATGGCTACACCTTC
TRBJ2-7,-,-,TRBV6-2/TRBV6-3,CASSRGQFPHEQYF,TGTGCCAGCAGCCGCGGACAGTTTCCCCACGAGCAGTACTTC
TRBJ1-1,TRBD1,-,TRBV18,CASLGQDTEAFF,TGTGCCAGCCTTGGACAGGACACTGAAGCTTTCTTT
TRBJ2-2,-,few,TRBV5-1,CASSLGTAYTGELFF,TGCGCCAGCAGCTTGGGGACAGCCTACACCGGGGAGCTGTTTTTT
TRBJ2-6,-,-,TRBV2,CASSDPVLSGANVLTF,TGTGCCAGCAGTGACCCCGTCCTCTCTGGGGCCAACGTCCTGACTTTC
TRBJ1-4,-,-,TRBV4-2,CASSQNTGPGEKLFF,TGTGCCAGCAGCCAGAACACAGGGCCGGGTGAAAAACTGTTTTTT
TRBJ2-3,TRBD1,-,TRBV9,CASSVGQGQADTQYF,TGTGCCAGCAGCGTGGGACAGGGTCAGGCAGATACGCAGTATTTT
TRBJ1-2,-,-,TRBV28,CASTPPDSSLYGYTF,TGTGCCAGCACCCCACCGGACAGTAGCCTCTATGGCTACACCTTC
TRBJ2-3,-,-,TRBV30,CAWSPPVVLTQYF,TGTGCCTGGAGCCCTCCAGTGGTATTGACGCAGTATTTT
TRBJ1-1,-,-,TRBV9,CASSLDPTGMNTEAFF,TGTGCCAGCAGCTTAGACCCTACAGGGATGAACACTGAAGCTTTCTTT
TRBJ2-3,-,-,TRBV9,CASSASSGETDTQYF,TGTGCCAGCAGCGCTAGTAGCGGAGAGACAGATACGCAGTATTTT
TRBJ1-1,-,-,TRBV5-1,CASSLGGQGDGAFF,TGCGCCAGCAGCTTGGGAGGCCAGGGTGATGGAGCTTTCTTT
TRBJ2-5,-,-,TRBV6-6,CASSYTMKRTQETQYF,TGTGCCAGCAGCTACACAATGAAGCGGACCCAAGAGACCCAGTACTTC
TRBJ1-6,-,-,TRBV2,CASTLQGANSPLHF,TGTGCCAGCACCCTACAGGGAGCAAATTCACCCCTCCACTTT
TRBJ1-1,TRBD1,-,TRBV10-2,CASRGQTFGAFF,TGCGCCAGCAGGGGACAGACCTTCGGAGCTTTCTTT
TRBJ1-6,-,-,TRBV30,CAWSVRGHLNSPLHF,TGTGCCTGGAGTGTAAGAGGGCACCTTAATTCACCCCTCCACTTT
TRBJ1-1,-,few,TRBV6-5,CASRAGMNTEAFF,TGTGCCAGCAGGGCAGGGATGAACACTGAAGCTTTCTTT
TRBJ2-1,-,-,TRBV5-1,CATRGNNEQFF,TGCGCCACGCGAGGGAACAATGAGCAGTTCTTC
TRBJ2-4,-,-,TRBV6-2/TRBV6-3,CASSYPPPGNIQYF,TGTGCCAGCAGTTACCCACCGCCGGGAAACATTCAGTACTTC
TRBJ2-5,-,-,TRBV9,CASSRAGSKETQYF,TGTGCCAGCAGCCGAGCTGGTTCGAAAGAGACCCAGTACTTC
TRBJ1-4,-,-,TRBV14,CASSRRSDEKLFF,TGTGCCAGCAGCCGGAGGAGCGATGAAAAACTGTTTTTT
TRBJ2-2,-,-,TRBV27,CASSPVITGTGELFF,TGTGCCAGCAGTCCCGTTATTACGGGAACCGGGGAGCTGTTTTTT
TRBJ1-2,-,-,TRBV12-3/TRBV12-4,CASSLGGHGYTF,TGTGCCAGCAGTTTAGGAGGGCATGGCTACACCTTC
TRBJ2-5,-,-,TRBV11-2,CASSLGLALETQYF,TGTGCCAGCAGCTTAGGTTTAGCGTTGGAGACCCAGTACTTC
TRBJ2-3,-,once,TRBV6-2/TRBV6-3,CASSYSRESSTDTQYF,TGTGCCAGCAGTTACTCGAGAGAGTCTAGCACAGATACGCAGTATTTT
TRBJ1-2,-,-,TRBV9,CASSKGEIYGYTF,TGTGCCAGCAGCAAGGGGGAGATTTATGGCTACACCTTC
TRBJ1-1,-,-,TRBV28,CASSFQVFEAFF,TGTGCCAGCAGTTTCCAGGTTTTTGAAGCTTTCTTT
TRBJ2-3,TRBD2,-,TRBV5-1,CASSLGTSGGGDTQYF,TGCGCCAGCAGCTTAGGGACTAGCGGGGGCGGGGATACGCAGTATTTT
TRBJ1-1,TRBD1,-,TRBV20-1,CSASPSLGQGEAFF,TGCAGTGCTAGTCCCAGCCTCGGACAGGGTGAAGCTTTCTTT
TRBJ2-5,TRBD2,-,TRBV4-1,CASSRTGLAGKETQYF,TGCGCCAGCAGCCGAACGGGACTAGCGGGGAAAGAGACCCAGTACTTC
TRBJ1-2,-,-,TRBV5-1,CASSLDRNYGYTF,TGCGCCAGCAGCTTGGATCGGAACTATGGCTACACCTTC
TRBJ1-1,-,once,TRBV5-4,CASSGRPQGRDTEAFF,TGTGCCAGCAGCGGGCGGCCACAGGGCCGGGACACTGAAGCTTTCTTT
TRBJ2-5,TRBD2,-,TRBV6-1,CASSEEAGGQETQYF,TGTGCCAGCAGTGAAGAGGCGGGGGGTCAAGAGACCCAGTACTTC
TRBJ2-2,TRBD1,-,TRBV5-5,CASSFGTGAYTGELFF,TGTGCCAGCAGCTTCGGGACAGGGGCGTACACCGGGGAGCTGTTTTTT
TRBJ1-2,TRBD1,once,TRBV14,CASSPRQGDGYTF,TGTGCCAGCAGCCCCCGACAGGGAGATGGCTACACCTTC
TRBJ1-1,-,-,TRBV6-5,CASSTPGANTEAFF,TGTGCCAGCAGCACCCCGGGAGCGAACACTGAAGCTTTCTTT
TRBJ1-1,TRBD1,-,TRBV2,CASSFDRDTEAFF,TGTGCCAGCAGTTTCGACAGGGACACTGAAGCTTTCTTT
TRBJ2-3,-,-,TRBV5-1,CASSLGTEAGRSDTQYF,TGCGCCAGCAGCTTGGGGACGGAGGCAGGGAGGTCAGATACGCAGTATTTT
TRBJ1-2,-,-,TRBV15,CATSRGGSGYTF,TGTGCCACCAGCAGAGGAGGGTCCGGCTACACCTTC
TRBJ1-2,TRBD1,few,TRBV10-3,CAISVRDRGLNYGYTF,TGTGCCATCAGTGTGAGGGACAGGGGATTGAACTATGGCTACACCTTC
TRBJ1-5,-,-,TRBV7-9,CASSPFTGSGSNQPQHF,TGTGCCAGCAGCCCCTTTACTGGTAGCGGGAGCAATCAGCCCCAGCATTTT